This T cell receptor (beta chain) was documented in a study of blood T cell repertoires in COVID-19. Study context: COVID-19 samples collected from the United States, Italy and Spain covered acute and convalescent phases. In each case, the material was cDNA or gDNA derived from T cells, B-cell-depleted T cells, or PBMCs.

Produced via immunoSEQ multiplex PCR; TCRdb's table is partial and in-frame only. The repertoire holds around 300,000 clones, with around 81% as singletons. CDR1 is ENHRY, CDR2 SYGVKD, per germline. V was cut by 2 bases and J by 5 bases, with 13 bases left in between. The CDR3 totals 14 residues. The origin of this receptor is a woman between 45 and 60 years old with active or convalescent COVID-19. The sequenced sample was peripheral blood. The genes are TRBV10-3 and TRBJ2-7; D not resolved. The CDR3 DNA reads TGTGCCATCAGTGAGACTAACAAACCGAACGAGCAGTACTTC. Its translation is CAISETNKPNEQYF.